This T cell receptor beta chain was sequenced during a study of T cell clonality in common variable immunodeficiency. The sample holds a few counts of this clone. The antigen remains undetermined. The read ends 3 residues before the CDR3 terminus; that terminus is restored from the germline J gene. Repertoires were generated with immunoSEQ multiplex PCR, while TCRdb's copy carries only in-frame clones and drops some. The table records about 26,000 clones without singletons, the ten largest covering around 4%. Reduced serum IgG, IgA and/or IgM plus specific antibody deficiency defined CVID. Germline V gene sequence: CDR1 SGHTA, CDR2 FQGNSA. V was clipped by 8 bases and J by 5 bases, with 13 bases between them. The CDR3 sequence is 12 residues long. Overall study findings and caveats: Repertoire-complication correlations in CVID were limited by patient heterogeneity. Fewer deletions and N-nucleotide insertions were reportedly seen in common variable immunodeficiency TCR beta sequences.

Material: peripheral blood mononuclear cells. V and J are TRBV7-2 and TRBJ2-7; D unresolved. This sequence originates from a human donor with common variable immunodeficiency. CDR3 region: CASASSRDEQYF. Incomplete CDR3 DNA: TGTGCCAGCGCGTCGAGTCGGGACGAG. The variable domain in full, completed from reference TRBV7-2 and TRBJ2-7, reads GAGVSQSPSNKVTEKGKDVELRCDPISGHTALYWYRQSLGQGLEFLIYFQGNSAPDKSGLPSDRFSAERTGGSVSTLTIQRTQQEDSAVYLCASASSRDEQYFGPGTRLTVT.